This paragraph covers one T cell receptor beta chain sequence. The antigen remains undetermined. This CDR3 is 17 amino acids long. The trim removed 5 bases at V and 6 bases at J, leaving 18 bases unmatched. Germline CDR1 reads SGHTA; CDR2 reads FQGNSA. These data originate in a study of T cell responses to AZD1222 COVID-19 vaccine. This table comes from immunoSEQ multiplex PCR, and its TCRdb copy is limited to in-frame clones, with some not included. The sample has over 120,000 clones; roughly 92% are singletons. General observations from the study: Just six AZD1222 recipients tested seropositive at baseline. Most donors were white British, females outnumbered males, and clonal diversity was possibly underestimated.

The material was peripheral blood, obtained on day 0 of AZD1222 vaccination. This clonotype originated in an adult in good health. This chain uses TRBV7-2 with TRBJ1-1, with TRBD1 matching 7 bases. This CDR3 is CASSHTKRTGYSPEAFF. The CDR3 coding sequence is TGTGCCAGCAGCCATACGAAGAGGACAGGTTATAGTCCTGAAGCTTTCTTT.